Listed below are T cell receptor beta chains from one sample, sequenced in a study of shared clonotypes between healthy human individuals. Produced via immunoSEQ multiplex PCR; TCRdb's table is partial and in-frame only. The sample holds around 750,000 clones, less than 85% seen once. The sample taken for sequencing was memory CD4+ T cells sorted from blood. These receptors all come from a woman aged 25 to 39 in good health. CDR3s include the opening cysteine and the closing phenylalanine or tryptophan. A D gene is named only where the DNA matches it firmly. Where a row states a size, it is once, few, many or the class of an expanded clone; other rows omit it.

clone size,D gene,J gene,V gene,CDR3 DNA,CDR3 protein
.,.,TRBJ2-3,TRBV6-5,TGTGCCAGCAAGGGTCTTCGCACAGATACGCAGTATTTT,CASKGLRTDTQYF
.,TRBD2,TRBJ2-5,TRBV28,TGTGCCAGCAGTTTTATCGCCGGGACTACCCACTTC,CASSFIAGTTHF
once,TRBD2,TRBJ2-7,TRBV10-3,TGTGCCATCAGTGTATCCGGGACTAGCGGGAGGATCTACGAGCAGTACTTC,CAISVSGTSGRIYEQYF
.,TRBD2,TRBJ2-1,TRBV29-1,TGCAGCGTTGCAGGAAGCGGGAGGGCCGATTTATACAATGAGCAGTTCTTC,CSVAGSGRADLYNEQFF
.,.,TRBJ2-1,TRBV5-1,TGCGCCAGCAGCCACGACTATTCCACCTACGATGAGCAGTTCTTC,CASSHDYSTYDEQFF
.,.,TRBJ1-6,TRBV25-1,TGTGCCAGCAGTGAATTTTCGTCACCCCTCCACTTT,CASSEFSSPLHF
.,.,TRBJ2-7,TRBV6-5,TGTGCCAGCAGACCGTCCAGGGCCGCCGAGCAGTACTTC,CASRPSRAAEQYF
.,.,TRBJ2-1,TRBV20-1,TGCAGTGCAAGTAGTGATGAGCAGTTCTTC,CSASSDEQFF
.,TRBD1,TRBJ2-5,TRBV5-1,TGCGCCAGCAGCACACCCGGGACAGGGGAAGAGACCCAGTACTTC,CASSTPGTGEETQYF
few,TRBD1,TRBJ1-3,TRBV5-1,TGCGCCAGCAGCTTGGGAGACAGGGACGAAAACACCATATATTTT,CASSLGDRDENTIYF
.,.,TRBJ1-1,TRBV5-1,TGCGCCAGCAGCTTGCGGATCAGGGGTTCGGGCACTGAAGCTTTCTTT,CASSLRIRGSGTEAFF
.,TRBD2,TRBJ2-3,TRBV5-1,TGCGCCAGCAGCTCGAAACTAGCGGGGAACACAGATACGCAGTATTTT,CASSSKLAGNTDTQYF
.,TRBD2,TRBJ2-2,TRBV5-1,TGCGCCAGCAGCTTCCCGGGAGGGATAAACACCGGGGAGCTGTTTTTT,CASSFPGGINTGELFF
.,.,TRBJ1-5,TRBV19,TGTGCCAGTAGTATACAAGAGCTTCAGCCCCAGCATTTT,CASSIQELQPQHF
few,.,TRBJ2-3,TRBV11-2,TGTGCCAGCAGCCTCCAGGGGGGAGGGGAGTTGGTTACGCAGTATTTT,CASSLQGGGELVTQYF
.,.,TRBJ2-7,TRBV28,TGTGCCAGCAGCCTACAGGGCTACGAGCAGTACTTC,CASSLQGYEQYF
.,TRBD1,TRBJ2-7,TRBV2,TGTGCCAGCGCCCGGACAGGGCCTTCCGAGCAGTACTTC,CASARTGPSEQYF
.,.,TRBJ2-1,TRBV29-1,TGCAGCGTCCGGTCAGGACTCTCCGTTCTGGAGCAGTTCTTC,CSVRSGLSVLEQFF
.,TRBD2,TRBJ2-7,TRBV4-2,TGTGCCAGCAGCGAGAAGCGGGGAACCTACGAGCAGTACTTC,CASSEKRGTYEQYF
.,.,TRBJ1-2,TRBV30,TGTGCCTGGAGTGACCCATTCCGCAAGCCGCCCTCCTATGGCTACACCTTC,CAWSDPFRKPPSYGYTF
few,.,TRBJ2-5,TRBV5-1,TGCGCCAGCAGCTTGGCGGGGGGCTACCAAGAGACCCAGTACTTC,CASSLAGGYQETQYF
few,TRBD1,TRBJ1-3,TRBV19,TGTGCCAGTACCGTGACAGGGGGCTCAAGCTCTGGAAACACCATATATTTT,CASTVTGGSSSGNTIYF
.,.,TRBJ2-7,TRBV6-6,TGTGCCAGCAGTTACCGCGGGGCCGGCTCCTACGAGCAGTACTTC,CASSYRGAGSYEQYF
.,.,TRBJ1-1,TRBV2,TGTGCCAGCAGTGGCACCCTATCAATAGAAGCTTTCTTT,CASSGTLSIEAFF
.,.,TRBJ2-7,TRBV10-3,TGTGCCATCAGTGAGTCCTTCGAGCAGTACTTC,CAISESFEQYF
.,.,TRBJ1-2,TRBV5-1,TGCGCCAGCAGCCCCGACAGGCGAGGCTATGGCTACACCTTC,CASSPDRRGYGYTF
once,.,TRBJ2-7,TRBV30,TGTGCCTGGAGTGGTCCCCTTTCCCCGGGGGGCAACGAGCAGTACTTC,CAWSGPLSPGGNEQYF
.,.,TRBJ1-5,TRBV28,TGTGCCAGCAGTGCCCCGGGGGTGTCGCCCCAGCATTTT,CASSAPGVSPQHF
.,TRBD2,TRBJ2-1,TRBV9,TGTGCCAGCAGCGCGAGCGTGGGACTAGGGACTTACAATGAGCAGTTCTTC,CASSASVGLGTYNEQFF
.,.,TRBJ1-1,TRBV28,TGTGCCAGCATTCGCCCCCCCTTTGAAGCTTTCTTT,CASIRPPFEAFF
.,.,TRBJ1-5,TRBV28,TGTGCCAGCAGTTTACCGACCTCGAAGGGTAGGGGACTATACAATCAGCCCCAGCATTTT,CASSLPTSKGRGLYNQPQHF
.,TRBD1,TRBJ1-1,TRBV28,TGTGCCAGCAGCCGGGGGGGGACAGATGAAGCTTTCTTT,CASSRGGTDEAFF
.,.,TRBJ2-2,TRBV7-3,TGTGCCAGCAGCTTAGGCAGGGGACCCGGGGAGCTGTTTTTT,CASSLGRGPGELFF
.,TRBD1,TRBJ1-4,TRBV11-2,TGTGCCAGCAGCTCGGACAGGGGGCGGGCTAATGAAAAACTGTTTTTT,CASSSDRGRANEKLFF
.,.,TRBJ2-2,TRBV5-1,TGCGCCAGCAGCTTGCAGGGTACCGGGGAGCTGTTTTTT,CASSLQGTGELFF
.,TRBD1,TRBJ2-7,TRBV19,TGTGCCAGTAGTAGCGGACAGGGGTCCTACGAGCAGTACTTC,CASSSGQGSYEQYF
.,.,TRBJ1-4,TRBV4-1,TGCGCCAGCAGCCAAGCAGGGAGGAATGAAAAACTGTTTTTT,CASSQAGRNEKLFF
few,TRBD1,TRBJ2-7,TRBV23-1,TGCGCCAGCAGTCAATCCTCAGGGGGCACCTACGAGCAGTACTTC,CASSQSSGGTYEQYF
.,.,TRBJ1-1,TRBV19,TGCAAGGCGGGTGAAGCTTTCTTT,CKAGEAFF
.,.,TRBJ1-3,TRBV6-1,TGTGCCAGCAGCCCCTATTCTGGAAACACCATATATTTT,CASSPYSGNTIYF
many,TRBD2,TRBJ2-1,TRBV19,TGTGCCAGTAGTGGGGCGGGAGGCAATGAGCAGTTCTTC,CASSGAGGNEQFF
.,.,TRBJ1-2,TRBV28,TGTGCCACTACCCCTAATCGAGGCTACACCTTC,CATTPNRGYTF
.,TRBD1,TRBJ2-3,TRBV19,TGTGCCAGCGGACAGGGCCCGGGGGATACGCAGTATTTT,CASGQGPGDTQYF
.,TRBD2,TRBJ2-1,TRBV5-1,TGCGCCAGCAGCCCCGGACTAGAAGGAATGAATGAGCAGTTCTTC,CASSPGLEGMNEQFF
.,.,TRBJ2-2,TRBV6-6,TGTGCCAGCAGTTATTCAGGGGAAACCCCCACCGGGGAGCTGTTTTTT,CASSYSGETPTGELFF
.,.,TRBJ1-1,TRBV28,TGTGCCAGCACCGGTGAAACTGAAGCTTTCTTT,CASTGETEAFF
.,.,TRBJ1-5,TRBV6-5,TGTGCCAGCAGCCGTACCCATTACGCCCAGCCCCAGCATTTT,CASSRTHYAQPQHF
.,.,TRBJ2-5,TRBV19,TGTGCCAGTAGTATAAGGAGCGGGCAAGAGACCCAGTACTTC,CASSIRSGQETQYF